This T cell receptor (beta chain) was observed in a study of T cell responses to AZD1222 COVID-19 vaccine. Second-dose timings of about 4 or about 12 weeks were pooled. Clones were sequenced by immunoSEQ multiplex PCR, and TCRdb holds only the in-frame ones, with some missing. The repertoire holds approximately 200,000 clones, with roughly 92% as singletons. This CDR3 is built from 17 residues. Germline V gene sequence: CDR1 SNHLY, CDR2 FYNNEI. The junction had 16 bases not matched to a gene; V was cut back by 3 bases and J by 6 bases. The sequencing used peripheral blood, collected 28 days after the second AZD1222 dose. The sequence came from an adult who received the AZD1222 COVID-19 vaccine. The chain carries TRBV2 and TRBJ2-5; 7 bases are shared with TRBD2. CDR3 sequence: CASSEGFRGRNRKTQYF. CDR3 nucleotides: TGTGCCAGCAGTGAGGGCTTTCGCGGGAGAAACAGAAAGACCCAGTACTTC.